This TCR beta chain comes out of a study of cytomegalovirus exposure and HLA in healthy donors. CDR1 and CDR2 from the germline V gene are SGHDT and YYEEEE. Trimming took 3 bases from V and 0 from J, leaving 13 bases between them. This CDR3 comprises 15 residues. Study-wide results and limits: The study put about 180 TCR beta chains on its list as cytomegalovirus-associated. In a later analysis, a genetic analysis reported fewer productive-TCR N-insertions in an Asian-associated ancestry cluster than the cohort average.

Worth noting for this clone: Its matching antigen is unknown.

The PCR ran on 60 Vbeta and 13 Jbeta primers. Profiling relied on immunoSEQ multiplex PCR, and the TCRdb table lists in-frame clones only, not all of them. The repertoire shows around 100,000 clones; the top ten hold 5.5% to 8%. The chain joins TRBV5-6 to TRBJ2-7, with D perhaps matching TRBD2 (6 bases). Sequences were obtained from PBMCs. This sequence originates from a man between 40 and 49 years old in good health and CMV-seropositive. The CDR3 DNA is TGTGCCAGCAGCTGGGGCGCGGGAAGCTCCTACGAGCAGTACTTC. It yields the protein CASSWGAGSSYEQYF.